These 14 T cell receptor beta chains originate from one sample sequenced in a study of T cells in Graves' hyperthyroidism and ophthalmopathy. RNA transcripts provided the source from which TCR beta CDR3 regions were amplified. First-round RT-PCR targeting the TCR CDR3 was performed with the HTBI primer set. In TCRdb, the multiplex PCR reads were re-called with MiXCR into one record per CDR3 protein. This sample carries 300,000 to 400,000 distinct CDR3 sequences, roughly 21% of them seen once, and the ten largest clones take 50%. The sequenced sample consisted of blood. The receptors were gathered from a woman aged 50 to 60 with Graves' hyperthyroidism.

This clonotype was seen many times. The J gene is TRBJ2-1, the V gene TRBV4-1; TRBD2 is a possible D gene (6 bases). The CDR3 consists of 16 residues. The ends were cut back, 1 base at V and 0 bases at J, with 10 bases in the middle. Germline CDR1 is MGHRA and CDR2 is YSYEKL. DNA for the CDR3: TGCGCCAGCAGCCAAGTCCGAGCGGGCTCCTACAATGAGCAGTTCTTC. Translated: CASSQVRAGSYNEQFF.

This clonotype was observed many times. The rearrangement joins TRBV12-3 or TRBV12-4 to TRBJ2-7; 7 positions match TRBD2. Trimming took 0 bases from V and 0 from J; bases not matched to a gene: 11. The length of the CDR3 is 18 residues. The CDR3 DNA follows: TGTGCCAGCAGTTTAGCGCGGGGGAGGGGCGGGCACTCCTACGAGCAGTACTTC. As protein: CASSLARGRGGHSYEQYF.

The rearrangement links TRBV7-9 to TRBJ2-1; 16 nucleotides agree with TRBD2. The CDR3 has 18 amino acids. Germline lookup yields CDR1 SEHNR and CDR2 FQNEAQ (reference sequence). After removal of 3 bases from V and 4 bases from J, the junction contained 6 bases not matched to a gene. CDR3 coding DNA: TGTGCCAGCAGCTTGGGACTAGCGGGAGGGACGGGATACAATGAGCAGTTCTTC. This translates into CASSLGLAGGTGYNEQFF.

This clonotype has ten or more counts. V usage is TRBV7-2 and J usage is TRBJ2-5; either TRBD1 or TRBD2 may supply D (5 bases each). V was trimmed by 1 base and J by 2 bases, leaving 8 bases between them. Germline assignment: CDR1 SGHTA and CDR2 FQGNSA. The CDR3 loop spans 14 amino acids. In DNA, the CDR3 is TGTGCCAGCAGCTTAGGGGGGAGACAAGAGACCCAGTACTTC. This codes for CASSLGGRQETQYF.

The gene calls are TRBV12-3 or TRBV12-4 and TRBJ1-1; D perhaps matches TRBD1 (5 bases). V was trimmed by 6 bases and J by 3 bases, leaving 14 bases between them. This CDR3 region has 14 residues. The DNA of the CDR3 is TGTGCCAGCAGCCCCGGGACCTACCACACTGAAGCTTTCTTT. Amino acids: CASSPGTYHTEAFF.

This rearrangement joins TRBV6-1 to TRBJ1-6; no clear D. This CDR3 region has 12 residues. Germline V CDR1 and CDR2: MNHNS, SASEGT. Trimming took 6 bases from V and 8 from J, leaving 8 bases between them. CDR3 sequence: CASRRIYSPLHF. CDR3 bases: TGTGCCAGCAGACGGATTTATTCACCCCTCCACTTT.

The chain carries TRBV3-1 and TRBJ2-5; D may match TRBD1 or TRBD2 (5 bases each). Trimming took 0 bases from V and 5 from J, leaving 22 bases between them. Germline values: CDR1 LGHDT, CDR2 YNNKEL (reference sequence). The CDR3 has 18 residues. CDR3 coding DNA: TGTGCCAGCAGCCAAGACCCCCATCCGCTCTCCTGGGGGGAGACCCAGTACTTC. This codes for CASSQDPHPLSWGETQYF.

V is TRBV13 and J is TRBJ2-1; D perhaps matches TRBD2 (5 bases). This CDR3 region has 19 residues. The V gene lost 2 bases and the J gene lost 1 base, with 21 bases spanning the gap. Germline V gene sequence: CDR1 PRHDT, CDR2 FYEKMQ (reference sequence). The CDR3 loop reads CASSLSLGDSEGSYNEQFF. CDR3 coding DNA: TGTGCCAGCAGCTTATCCCTCGGGGATAGCGAGGGATCCTACAATGAGCAGTTCTTC.

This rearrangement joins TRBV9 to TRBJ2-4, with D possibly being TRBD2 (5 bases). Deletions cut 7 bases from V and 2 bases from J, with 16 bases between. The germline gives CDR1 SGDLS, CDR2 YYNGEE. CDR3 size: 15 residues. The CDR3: CASGSGSGSKNIQYF. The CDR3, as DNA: TGTGCCAGCGGGAGCGGATCGGGATCCAAAAACATTCAGTACTTC.

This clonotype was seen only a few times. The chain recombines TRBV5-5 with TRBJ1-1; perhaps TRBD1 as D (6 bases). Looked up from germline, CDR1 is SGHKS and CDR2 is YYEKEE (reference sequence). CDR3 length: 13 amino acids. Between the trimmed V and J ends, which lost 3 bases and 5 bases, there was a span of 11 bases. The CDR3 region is CASSWGQGTEAFF. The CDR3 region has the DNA TGTGCCAGCAGCTGGGGCCAGGGGACTGAAGCTTTCTTT. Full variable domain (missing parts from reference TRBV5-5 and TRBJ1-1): DAGVTQSPTHLIKTRGQQVTLRCSPISGHKSVSWYQQVLGQGPQFIFQYYEKEERGRGNFPDRFSARQFPNYSSELNVNALLLGDSALYLCASSWGQGTEAFFGQGTRLTVV.

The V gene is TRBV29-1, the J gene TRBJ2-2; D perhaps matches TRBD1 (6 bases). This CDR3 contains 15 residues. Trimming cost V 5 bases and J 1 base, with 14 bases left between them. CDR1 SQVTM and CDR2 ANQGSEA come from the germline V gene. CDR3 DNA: TGCAGCGTTTCTCGTAGGACAGTGAACACCGGGGAGCTGTTTTTT. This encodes CSVSRRTVNTGELFF.

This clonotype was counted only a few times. The CDR3 protein is CASSVTRGGAINEQFF. CDR3 nucleotides: TGTGCCAGCAGCGTAACACGGGGGGGGGCCATAAATGAGCAGTTCTTC. This chain uses TRBV9 with TRBJ2-1; 8 bases agree with TRBD2. This CDR3 has 16 residues. Losses at the gene ends were 1 base for V and 7 bases for J; bases not matched to a gene: 10. Germline CDR1 and CDR2: SGDLS and YYNGEE.

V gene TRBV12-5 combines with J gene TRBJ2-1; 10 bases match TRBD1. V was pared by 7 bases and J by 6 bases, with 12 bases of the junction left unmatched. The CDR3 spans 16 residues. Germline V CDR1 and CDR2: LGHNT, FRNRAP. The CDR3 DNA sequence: TGTGCTAGTGCCTTGACAGGGGGCGCGATACGCAATGAGCAGTTCTTC. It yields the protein CASALTGGAIRNEQFF.

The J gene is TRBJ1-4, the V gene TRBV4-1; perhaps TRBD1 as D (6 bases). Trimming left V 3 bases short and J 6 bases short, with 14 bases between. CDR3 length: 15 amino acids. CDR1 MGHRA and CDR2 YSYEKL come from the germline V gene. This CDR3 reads CASSQPNRADEKLFF. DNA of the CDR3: TGCGCCAGCAGCCAGCCAAACAGGGCGGATGAAAAACTGTTTTTT.